Sequencing of this T cell receptor beta chain was carried out in a study of metastatic and nonmetastatic thyroid tumors. Study in general: Repertoires from blood and tumor or nodule tissue of malignant and benign thyroid patients were compared.

Study processing details: Variation in CDR3 across clinicopathological groups served as the basis for constructing a distant-metastasis classifier in papillary thyroid cancer. TCRdb re-clonotyped the PCR reads through MiXCR. TCRdb assigned the V and J calls; the authors' analysis was not used. The repertoire has approximately 15,000 clones, roughly 22% of them found once; the top ten carry 21%. There are a few counts of this clone. The antigen is unknown. No treatment of any kind had been given to any patient before thyroid surgery. Points from the study as a whole: Versus benign nodules, malignant thyroid tumors reportedly had significantly higher TCR beta diversity, in blood and tumor.

This CDR3 region has 14 residues. The germline V and J ends were trimmed by 1 base and 9 bases, with 10 bases remaining between them. Germline CDR1 is SGHAT and CDR2 is FQDESV (reference sequence). The chain links TRBV11-1 to TRBJ1-6; D perhaps matches TRBD1 (5 bases). This sequence was found in a female donor with papillary thyroid cancer or a benign thyroid nodule (not recorded which). Some clones in this sample may be carry-over from other donors' samples. The specimen was adjacent normal tissue. CDR3 DNA sequence: TGTGCCAGCAGCTTAGTCCCACAGGTTTCACCCCTCCACTTT. Encoded protein: CASSLVPQVSPLHF.